This T cell receptor beta chain was recorded in a study of T cell repertoires in cytomegalovirus infection. Study-wide context: Epitope selection comprised recently identified HLA-C-restricted CMV epitopes and well-studied HLA-B-restricted CMV epitopes. Matching HLA type and CMV infection were both indicated by public TCR beta signatures. Broader study findings: HLA-C-restricted CMV clonotypes gave the most frequent clonotype in two of eight donors. Carriers of CMV plus the relevant HLA were identified by cumulative public TCR beta family frequency.

Of note for this clonotype: Its antigen is currently unknown.

TCRdb re-called the reads through MiXCR, storing one row per CDR3 protein. The repertoire includes about 890,000 distinct CDR3 sequences, around 30% of them detected once, and roughly 13% sits in the top ten. This TCR came from a human donor in good health (CMV status not recorded). Some clones in this sample may be carry-over from other donors' samples. The sample here was cultured CD8+ T cells from PBMCs, taken from culture after CMV antigen stimulation.

The CDR3 DNA follows: TGTGCCAGCAGTTTCGGGACTAGCGGGGGGCGAGATACGCAGTATTTT. Translation gives CASSFGTSGGRDTQYF. The chain joins TRBV6-5 to TRBJ2-3, with 15 bases aligning to TRBD2. The CDR3 runs 16 residues. Germline V gene data show CDR1 as MNHEY and CDR2 as SVGAGI. Losses at the gene ends were 4 bases for V and 5 bases for J; bases not matched to a gene: 4.